This TCR beta chain emerged from a study of Graves' ophthalmopathy and Graves' hyperthyroidism. As for the study in general: The stable label applied to hyperthyroidism with no ophthalmopathy within 18 months of follow-up.

Amplified material comprised TCR beta CDR3 regions derived from RNA transcripts. A first-round RT-PCR used HTBI primers, followed by a second-round multiplex PCR. In TCRdb, the multiplex PCR reads were re-called with MiXCR into one record per CDR3 protein. Found here are more than 1,000,000 distinct CDR3 sequences, 36% of them singletons; the top ten hold around 10%. General study results and limits: Most expanded clonotypes in thyroid above 0.001 frequency also showed up in blood.

Aged 18 to 65, hyperthyroidism patients had new diagnoses of under 2 months' duration. Exclusion covered patients with other autoimmune diseases or uncontrolled infections (as well as pregnancy or lactation). For this clonotype: Its antigen remains unknown.

The sequenced sample was peripheral blood or thyroid tissue (not recorded which). This receptor was taken from an adult man with Graves' hyperthyroidism.

The CDR3 spells CSTRGGSEAFF. The CDR3 DNA is TGCAGCACACGGGGAGGCTCTGAAGCTTTCTTT. This chain links TRBV29-1 with TRBJ1-1; D call uncertain. The CDR3 spans 11 residues. The V gene's germline CDR1 is SQVTM and CDR2 ANQGSEA. Deletions cut 8 bases from V and 6 bases from J, with 13 bases between.